This TCR beta chain originates from a study of T cell responses to AZD1222 COVID-19 vaccine. Study outcomes and limitations: Receipt of two AZD1222 doses was followed by a rise in Spike-specific TCR breadth and depth. The study reported that nearly half of spike-specific TCRs target unmutated variant regions. Only after the peak T cell response were repertoires sampled.

The CDR3 is made up of 13 amino acids. Trimming stripped 3 bases from V and 7 bases from J, with 12 bases between. Germline V gene sequence: CDR1 MNHEY, CDR2 SMNVEV (reference sequence). Data came from immunoSEQ multiplex PCR; TCRdb stores just in-frame clones and leaves some out. The data contain some 180,000 clones, 85% to 95% of them singletons. This clone showed up just once. The antigen is not known. The sequences come from peripheral blood, collected 28 days after the second dose of the MenACWY control vaccine. This chain uses TRBV27 with TRBJ1-2; no firm D call. This receptor was identified in an adult who received the MenACWY meningococcal vaccine as a control. The CDR3 loop is CASSFREGGGYTF. The CDR3 DNA follows: TGTGCCAGCAGTTTTAGGGAGGGTGGTGGCTACACCTTC.